This T cell receptor beta chain is drawn from a study of blood T cell repertoires in COVID-19. Study context: Some COVID-19 samples were acute and others convalescent; all came from the United States, Italy and Spain. Nucleic acid was either cDNA or gDNA, and it came from T cells, B-cell-depleted T cells, or PBMCs.

The table lists this clone with a count of one. The authors' processing: Scientists estimated how many nucleated cells there were by amplifying reference gene primers. Sequencing was performed with immunoSEQ multiplex PCR; in TCRdb, only in-frame clones are kept and a portion is missing. From that table come the V and J calls and clone size; the DNA was used to work out D and trimming. The sample includes roughly 64,000 clones, 90% seen only once; the top ten take less than 9.5%. CDR3 length: 13 amino acids. V lost 7 bases to trimming and J lost 3 bases, with 12 bases between them. CDR1 is MDHEN and CDR2 is SYDVKM in the germline V gene.

The chain is built from TRBV28 and TRBJ1-2; D is unresolved. The specimen was peripheral blood. This TCR derives from a woman of 80 years or more with active COVID-19. The CDR3 sequence is CASKDRVYYGYTF. DNA for the CDR3: TGTGCCAGCAAAGATCGGGTTTACTATGGCTACACCTTC.